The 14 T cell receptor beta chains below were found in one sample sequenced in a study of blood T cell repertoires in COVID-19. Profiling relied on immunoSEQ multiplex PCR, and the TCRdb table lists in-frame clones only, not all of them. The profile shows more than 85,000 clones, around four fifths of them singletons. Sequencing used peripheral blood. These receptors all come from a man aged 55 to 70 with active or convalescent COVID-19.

CDR3 sequence: CASSQGTSGVFTDTQYF. Written as DNA, the CDR3 is TGTGCCAGCAGCCAAGGCACTAGCGGGGTTTTCACAGATACGCAGTATTTT. V usage is TRBV4-2 and J usage is TRBJ2-3, with TRBD2 identical over 10 bases. This CDR3 has 17 amino acids. CDR1 and CDR2 (germline): LGHNA, YNFKEQ. J lost 2 bases, V lost 1 base, and 6 bases had no gene match.

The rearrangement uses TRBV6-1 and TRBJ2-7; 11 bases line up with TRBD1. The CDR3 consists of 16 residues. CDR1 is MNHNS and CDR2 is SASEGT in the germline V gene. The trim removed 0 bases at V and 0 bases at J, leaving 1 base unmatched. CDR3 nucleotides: TGTGCCAGCAGTGAAGCGGGACAGGGGGGCTCCTACGAGCAGTACTTC. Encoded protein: CASSEAGQGGSYEQYF.

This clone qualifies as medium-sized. As DNA, the CDR3 is TGTGCCAGTGTACAGAACTTACCTCTCGATAATTCACCCCTCCACTTT. It specifies CASVQNLPLDNSPLHF. The chain is built from TRBV7-6 and TRBJ1-6; D is undetermined. The CDR3 has 16 residues. The germline V gene encodes CDR1 SGHVS and CDR2 FNYEAQ. V dropped 9 bases and J dropped 5 bases, with 20 bases sitting between them. The entire variable domain, with the rest obtained from reference TRBV7-6 and TRBJ1-6, is as follows: GAGVSQSPRYKVTKRGQDVALRCDPISGHVSLYWYRQALGQGPEFLTYFNYEAQQDKSGLPNDRFSAERPEGSISTLTIQRTEQRDSAMYRCASVQNLPLDNSPLHFGNGTRLTVT.

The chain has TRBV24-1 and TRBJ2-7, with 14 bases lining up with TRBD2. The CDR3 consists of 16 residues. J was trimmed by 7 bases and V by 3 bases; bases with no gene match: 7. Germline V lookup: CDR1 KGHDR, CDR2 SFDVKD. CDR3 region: CATSDAGLAGAGEQYF. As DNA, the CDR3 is TGTGCCACCAGTGATGCGGGACTAGCGGGAGCGGGGGAGCAGTACTTC.

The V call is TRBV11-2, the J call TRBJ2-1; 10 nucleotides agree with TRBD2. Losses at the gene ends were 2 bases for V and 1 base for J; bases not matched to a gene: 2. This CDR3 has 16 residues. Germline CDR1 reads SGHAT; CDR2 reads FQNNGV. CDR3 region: CASSLTSGNSYNEQFF. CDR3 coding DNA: TGTGCCAGCAGCTTAACTAGCGGGAATTCCTACAATGAGCAGTTCTTC.

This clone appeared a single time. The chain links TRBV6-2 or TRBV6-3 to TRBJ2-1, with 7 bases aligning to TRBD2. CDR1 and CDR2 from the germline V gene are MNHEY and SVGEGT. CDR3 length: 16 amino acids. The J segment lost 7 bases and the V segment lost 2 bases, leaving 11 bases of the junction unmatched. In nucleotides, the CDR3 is TGTGCCAGCAGTTACAGATTGCGGGAGTTACAGAATGAGCAGTTCTTC. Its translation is CASSYRLRELQNEQFF.

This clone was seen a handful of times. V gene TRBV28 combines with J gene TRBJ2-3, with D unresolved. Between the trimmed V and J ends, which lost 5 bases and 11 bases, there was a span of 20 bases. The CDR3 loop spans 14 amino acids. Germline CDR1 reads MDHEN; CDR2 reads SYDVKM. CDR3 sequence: CASSPPQPQTRQYF. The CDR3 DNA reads TGTGCCAGCAGTCCCCCCCAACCGCAAACCAGGCAGTATTTT. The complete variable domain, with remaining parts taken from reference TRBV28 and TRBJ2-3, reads DVKVTQSSRYLVKRTGEKVFLECVQDMDHENMFWYRQDPGLGLRLIYFSYDVKMKEKGDIPEGYSVSREKKERFSLILESASTNQTSMYLCASSPPQPQTRQYFGPGTRLTVL.

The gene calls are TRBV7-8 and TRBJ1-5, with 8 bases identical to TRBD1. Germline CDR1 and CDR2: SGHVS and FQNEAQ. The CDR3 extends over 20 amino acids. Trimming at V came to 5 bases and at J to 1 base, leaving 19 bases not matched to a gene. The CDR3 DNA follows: TGTGCCAGCAGCCAGCGTGGACAGGGCGCCCTAACCTTAAGCAATCAGCCCCAGCATTTT. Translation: CASSQRGQGALTLSNQPQHF.

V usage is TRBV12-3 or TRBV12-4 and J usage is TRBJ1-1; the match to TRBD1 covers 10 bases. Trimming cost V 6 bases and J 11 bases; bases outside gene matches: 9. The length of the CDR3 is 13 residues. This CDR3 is CASRGSGTGEAFF. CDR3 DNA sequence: TGTGCCAGCAGGGGATCCGGGACAGGGGAGGCTTTCTTT.

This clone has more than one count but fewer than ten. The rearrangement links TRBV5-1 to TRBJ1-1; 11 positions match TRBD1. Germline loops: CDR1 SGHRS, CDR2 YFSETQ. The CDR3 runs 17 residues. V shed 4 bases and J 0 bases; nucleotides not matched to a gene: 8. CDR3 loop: CASSPGQGARMNTEAFF. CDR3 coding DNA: TGCGCCAGCAGCCCCGGACAGGGGGCGCGGATGAACACTGAAGCTTTCTTT.

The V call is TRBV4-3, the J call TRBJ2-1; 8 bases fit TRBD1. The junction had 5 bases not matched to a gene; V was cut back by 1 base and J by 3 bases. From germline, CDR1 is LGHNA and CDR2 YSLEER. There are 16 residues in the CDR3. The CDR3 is CASSQGYRGFYNEQFF. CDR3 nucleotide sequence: TGCGCCAGCAGCCAAGGTTACAGGGGGTTCTACAATGAGCAGTTCTTC.

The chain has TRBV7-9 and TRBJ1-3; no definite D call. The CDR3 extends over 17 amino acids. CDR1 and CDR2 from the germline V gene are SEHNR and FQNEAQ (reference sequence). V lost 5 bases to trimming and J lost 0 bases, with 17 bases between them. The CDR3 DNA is TGTGCCAGCAGCCGACGGCTAGCGATAGTCTCTGGAAACACCATATATTTT. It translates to CASSRRLAIVSGNTIYF.

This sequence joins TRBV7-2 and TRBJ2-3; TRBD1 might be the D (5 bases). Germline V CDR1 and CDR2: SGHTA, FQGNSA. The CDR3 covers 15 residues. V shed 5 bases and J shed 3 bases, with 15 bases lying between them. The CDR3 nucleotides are TGTGCCAGCAGCGAAGGAGCTGGGGCGACAGATACGCAGTATTTT. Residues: CASSEGAGATDTQYF.

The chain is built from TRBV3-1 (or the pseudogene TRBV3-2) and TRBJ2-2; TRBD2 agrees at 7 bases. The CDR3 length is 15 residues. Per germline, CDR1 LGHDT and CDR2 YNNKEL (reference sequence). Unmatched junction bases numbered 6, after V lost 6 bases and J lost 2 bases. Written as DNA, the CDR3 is TGTGCCAGCAGTCCCTGGGGGGGTAACACCGGGGAGCTGTTTTTT. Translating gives CASSPWGGNTGELFF.